What follows is one TCR beta chain and its context. The target antigen is unknown. The entry originates in a study of STAT5B mutations in CD4+ large granular lymphocyte leukemia. Study results and limitations: Approximately 25% of private leukemic clonotypes occurred rarely in other patients' non-leukemic repertoires.

The CDR3 contains 15 residues. Germline V gene lookup returns CDR1 LNHDA and CDR2 SQIVND (reference sequence). Trimming took off 5 bases at V and 0 bases at J, with 11 bases between the two ends. This was a survey-level run. The repertoire was sequenced with immunoSEQ multiplex PCR; TCRdb's copy has only in-frame clones and lacks some. This sample has 25,000 to 35,000 clones, with approximately 80% found just once. The sequence came from a human donor in good health. Sequencing was performed on CD4+ T cells from blood buffy coats. V and J are TRBV19 and TRBJ1-3, with D uncertain. The CDR3: CASSPGRSSGNTIYF. The CDR3 DNA reads TGTGCCAGTAGTCCCGGACGGAGCTCTGGAAACACCATATATTTT. Drawing the rest from reference TRBV19 and TRBJ1-3, the complete variable domain is DGGITQSPKYLFRKEGQNVTLSCEQNLNHDAMYWYRQDPGQGLRLIYYSQIVNDFQKGDIAEGYSVSREKKESFPLTVTSAQKNPTAFYLCASSPGRSSGNTIYFGEGSWLTVV.